These 23 T cell receptor beta chains originate from one sample sequenced in a study of human T cells and chemical hapten exposure. TCRdb used MiXCR to reprocess the RACE reads, holding one entry per CDR3 protein. The sample lists tens of thousands of distinct CDR3 sequences, 9.6% occurring once. Time point described: pre-sensitization, week 0. Treatment here: therapeutic diphenylcyclopropenone sensitization with weekly scalp DPC. The source material was whole blood, sampled in connection with sensitization to the hapten diphenylcyclopropenone (DPC). These receptors all stem from a woman aged 40 to 55 with alopecia areata. Some clones in this sample may be carry-over from other donors' samples.

The chain uses TRBV7-9 and TRBJ2-3; D is unresolved. The CDR3 runs to 12 residues. Per the germline V gene, CDR1 is SEHNR and CDR2 is FQNEAQ (reference sequence). V gave up 11 bases and J gave up 6 bases, with 15 bases separating them. Here the CDR3 DNA reads TGTGCCTCGGGTAGGAGCGCTGATACGCAGTATTTT. Its translation is CASGRSADTQYF.

Ten or more counts support this clonotype. The chain's CDR3 is CSVGLAGGRSSYNEQFF. The CDR3 DNA follows: TGCAGCGTTGGGCTAGCGGGGGGGCGGAGCTCCTACAATGAGCAGTTCTTC. The chain employs TRBV29-1 and TRBJ2-1; 12 bases align to TRBD2. Germline V gene data show CDR1 as SQVTM and CDR2 as ANQGSEA. The CDR3 contains 17 residues. Trimming at V came to 4 bases and at J to 0 bases, leaving 7 bases not matched to a gene.

J is TRBJ1-1 and V is TRBV29-1; 9 bases fit TRBD1. The CDR3 sequence is 13 residues long. V lost 2 bases, J lost 5 bases, and 3 bases stayed unmatched. The germline CDR1 and CDR2 sequences are SQVTM and ANQGSEA. The CDR3 DNA reads as TGCAGCGTTGAAAAGGACAGGGGAACTGAAGCTTTCTTT. Translation gives CSVEKDRGTEAFF.

This chain links TRBV29-1 with TRBJ1-1; tentatively, D is TRBD1 (5 bases). The CDR3 is 14 amino acids. V dropped 5 bases and J dropped 3 bases, with 16 bases sitting between them. CDR1 and CDR2 from the germline V gene are SQVTM and ANQGSEA. This CDR3 is CSVKLTESYTEAFF. The CDR3 coding sequence is TGCAGCGTTAAATTGACAGAATCTTACACTGAAGCTTTCTTT.

The table lists this clonotype with a few counts. The V and J genes are TRBV5-4 and TRBJ1-2; 7 bases align to TRBD1. After removal of 0 bases from V and 3 bases from J, the junction contained 5 bases not matched to a gene. Germline V gives CDR1 SGHNT, CDR2 YYREEE (reference sequence). The CDR3 consists of 15 residues. CDR3 region: CASSLATGRYYGYTF. CDR3 bases: TGTGCCAGCAGCTTGGCGACAGGGAGGTACTATGGCTACACCTTC.

Many counts were recorded for this clonotype. The chain combines TRBV27 with TRBJ2-7, with unresolved D. Trimming removed 10 bases at V and 2 bases at J, with 15 bases between. Germline V lookup: CDR1 MNHEY, CDR2 SMNVEV (reference sequence). The CDR3 totals 13 residues. The CDR3 DNA reads as TGTGCCATCGGTTCGCGCGGAACCTACGAGCAGTACTTC. Its protein is CAIGSRGTYEQYF.

This rearrangement joins TRBV12-3 or TRBV12-4 to TRBJ2-1; D may correspond to TRBD1 or TRBD2 (5 bases each). The V gene lost 11 bases and the J gene lost 4 bases, with 15 bases spanning the gap. This CDR3 comprises 13 residues. The CDR3 reads CASRGANYNEQFF. As DNA, the CDR3 is TGTGCCTCGAGGGGAGCAAATTACAATGAGCAGTTCTTC.

This clonotype was recorded at least ten times. The chain employs TRBV10-3 and TRBJ2-1; TRBD2 matches at 7 bases. V was pared by 0 bases and J by 4 bases, with 3 bases of the junction left unmatched. The CDR3 loop spans 15 amino acids. From germline, CDR1 is ENHRY and CDR2 SYGVKD. The CDR3 region has the DNA TGTGCCATCAGTGAGTCAACGCGGGGGTACAATGAGCAGTTCTTC. This sequence encodes CAISESTRGYNEQFF.

This clonotype was seen at least ten times. This chain uses TRBV30 with TRBJ2-1, with D perhaps TRBD2 (7 bases). CDR3 length: 14 amino acids. Germline CDR1 is GTSNPN and CDR2 is SVGIG (reference sequence). V shed 0 bases and J shed 10 bases, with 16 bases lying between them. For the CDR3, the DNA is TGTGCCTGGAGTGTGGGAGGGGGGGCCAACGAGCAGTTCTTC. As protein: CAWSVGGGANEQFF.

This clonotype has a count of ten or more. The chain joins TRBV11-2 to TRBJ2-3; D not certain. Looked up from germline, CDR1 is SGHAT and CDR2 is FQNNGV. This CDR3 comprises 14 residues. V lost 3 bases and J 4 bases, leaving 11 bases between the germline ends. CDR3 protein: CASSFGSPPDTQYF. The CDR3 region has the DNA TGTGCCAGCAGCTTTGGGTCTCCTCCAGATACGCAGTATTTT.

Of note for this clonotype: A much bigger clone sits one base away, suggesting this may be a read error. The V gene is TRBV6-2 or TRBV6-3, the J gene TRBJ1-1; D is uncertain. Germline CDR1 and CDR2: MNHEY and SVGEGT. This CDR3 is built from 13 residues. V dropped 4 bases and J dropped 7 bases, with 13 bases sitting between them. The CDR3 protein is CASSFSTSGEAFF. The CDR3 bases are TGTGCCAGCAGTTTCTCGACATCTGGTGAAGCTTTCTTT.

This clonotype showed up many times. V is TRBV7-9 and J is TRBJ2-6; tentatively, D is TRBD1 or TRBD2 (5 bases each). V was cut by 4 bases and J by 0 bases, with 19 bases left in between. The length of the CDR3 is 19 residues. CDR1 is SEHNR, CDR2 FQNEAQ, per germline (reference sequence). This CDR3 is CASSYSTGRTYSGANVLTF. The DNA of the CDR3 is TGTGCCAGCAGCTACTCAACGGGGCGGACCTACTCTGGGGCCAACGTCCTGACTTTC.

Many counts were recorded for this clonotype. The V gene is TRBV5-4, the J gene TRBJ2-7; 7 nucleotides match TRBD2. Germline assignment: CDR1 SGHNT and CDR2 YYREEE (reference sequence). Unmatched junction bases numbered 11, after V lost 1 base and J lost 4 bases. The CDR3 loop spans 16 amino acids. This CDR3 is CASSLSPLLADYEQYF. DNA of the CDR3: TGTGCCAGCAGCTTGTCCCCCCTCCTAGCGGATTACGAGCAGTACTTC.

The rearrangement joins TRBV6-2 or TRBV6-3 to TRBJ1-5; 9 bases are a match to TRBD1. CDR3 length: 15 residues. Germline V CDR1 and CDR2: MNHEY, SVGEGT. V lost 4 bases and J lost 4; bases outside the gene matches: 5. The CDR3 DNA is TGTGCCAGCAGTTGGGGGACAGGGTTGAATCAGCCCCAGCATTTT. Translated: CASSWGTGLNQPQHF.

The sample holds many counts of this clonotype. The chain employs TRBV5-6 and TRBJ2-3; 9 bases line up with TRBD1. The junction had 4 bases not matched to a gene; V was cut back by 0 bases and J by 5 bases. The CDR3 covers 15 residues. CDR1 is SGHDT and CDR2 is YYEEEE in the germline V gene. The CDR3 nucleotides are TGTGCCAGCAGCTTGGACAGGGGGCAACGAGATACGCAGTATTTT. This encodes CASSLDRGQRDTQYF.

The sample holds many counts of this clonotype. This CDR3 reads CASSTTTGHTEAFF. The CDR3, as DNA: TGTGCCAGCAGTACAACGACAGGGCACACTGAAGCTTTCTTT. The V and J genes are TRBV12-3 or TRBV12-4 and TRBJ1-1; 7 nucleotides align to TRBD1. Unmatched junction bases numbered 6, after V lost 5 bases and J lost 3 bases. This CDR3 contains 14 residues.

V and J are TRBV4-2 and TRBJ2-1, with 9 bases fitting TRBD2. From germline, CDR1 is LGHNA and CDR2 YNFKEQ. The CDR3 runs 13 residues. Trimming removed 0 bases from V and 10 bases from J; junction bases left unmatched: 1. CDR3 in DNA: TGTGCCAGCAGCCAAGATCTAGCGGGAGAGCAGTTCTTC. Translating gives CASSQDLAGEQFF.

V is TRBV10-3 and J is TRBJ2-7, with D hard to call. V lost 5 bases and J lost 2, with 10 bases in between. The CDR3 totals 13 residues. The V gene's germline CDR1 is ENHRY and CDR2 SYGVKD. The DNA for the CDR3 is TGTGCCATCAGTATCACTGGGGCCTACGAGCAGTACTTC. It specifies CAISITGAYEQYF.

This clonotype was observed at least ten times. V and J are TRBV29-1 and TRBJ2-5; 15 positions match TRBD2. V was clipped by 8 bases and J by 3 bases; unmatched bases: 10. Per germline, CDR1 SQVTM and CDR2 ANQGSEA. CDR3 length equals 16 residues. In DNA, the CDR3 is TGCAGCTCCACTCGGGGACTAGCGGGGGGTAAAGAGACCCAGTACTTC. This translates into CSSTRGLAGGKETQYF.

Ten or more counts support this clonotype. V gene TRBV6-5 combines with J gene TRBJ1-1; the D is unclear. Germline CDR1 is MNHEY and CDR2 is SVGAGI. CDR3 size: 12 residues. CDR3 in DNA: TGTGCGACGAGAGCTTGGGACACTGAAGCTTTCTTT. Protein: CATRAWDTEAFF.

In its sample, this clonotype was seen many times. The chain uses TRBV28 and TRBJ2-7, with 7 bases aligning to TRBD2. The CDR3 has 12 residues. Germline CDR1 and CDR2: MDHEN and SYDVKM. With 10 bases clipped from V and 3 bases from J, the junction kept 6 bases outside the gene matches. The CDR3 is CATLGGDYEQYF. The CDR3 DNA reads as TGTGCCACCCTGGGGGGGGACTACGAGCAGTACTTC.

This clonotype was detected only a few times. J is TRBJ1-1 and V is TRBV18; 8 bases align to TRBD1. This CDR3 has 13 amino acids. Per the germline V gene, CDR1 is KGHSH and CDR2 is LQKENI. Trimming took 3 bases from V and 11 from J; bases not matched to a gene: 8. CDR3 amino acids: CASSPQQGEGAFF. The CDR3 coding sequence is TGTGCCAGCTCACCTCAACAGGGGGAAGGGGCTTTCTTT.

This clonotype was picked up many times. This sequence joins TRBV18 and TRBJ2-1; D tentatively reads TRBD1 or TRBD2 (6 bases each). The germline CDR1 and CDR2 sequences are KGHSH and LQKENI. This CDR3 has 17 amino acids. V was trimmed by 1 base and J by 8 bases, leaving 21 bases between them. CDR3 amino acids: CASSPRNGGGRGDEQFF. The DNA of the CDR3 is TGTGCCAGCTCACCACGGAACGGGGGCGGCCGAGGGGATGAGCAGTTCTTC.